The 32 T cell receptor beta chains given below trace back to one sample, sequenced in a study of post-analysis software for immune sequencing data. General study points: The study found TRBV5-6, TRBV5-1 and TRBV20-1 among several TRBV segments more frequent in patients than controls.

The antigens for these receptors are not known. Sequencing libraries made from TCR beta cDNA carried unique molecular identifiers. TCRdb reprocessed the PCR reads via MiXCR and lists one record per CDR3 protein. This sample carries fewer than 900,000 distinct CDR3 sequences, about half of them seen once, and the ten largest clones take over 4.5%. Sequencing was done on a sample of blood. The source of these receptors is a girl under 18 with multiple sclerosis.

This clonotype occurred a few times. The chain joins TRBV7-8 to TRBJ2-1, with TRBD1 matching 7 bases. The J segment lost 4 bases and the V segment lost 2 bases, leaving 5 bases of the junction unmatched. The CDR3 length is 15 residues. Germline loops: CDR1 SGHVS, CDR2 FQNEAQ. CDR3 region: CASSLYGDSYNEQFF. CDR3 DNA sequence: TGTGCCAGCAGCTTATACGGGGACAGTTACAATGAGCAGTTCTTC.

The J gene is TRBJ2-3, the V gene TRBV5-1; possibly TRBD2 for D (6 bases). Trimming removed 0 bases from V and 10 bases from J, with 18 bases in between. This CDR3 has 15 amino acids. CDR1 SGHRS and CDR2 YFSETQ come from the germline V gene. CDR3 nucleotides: TGCGCCAGCAGCTTGGACGGGAGCGGATCAGAGTCGCAGTATTTT. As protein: CASSLDGSGSESQYF.

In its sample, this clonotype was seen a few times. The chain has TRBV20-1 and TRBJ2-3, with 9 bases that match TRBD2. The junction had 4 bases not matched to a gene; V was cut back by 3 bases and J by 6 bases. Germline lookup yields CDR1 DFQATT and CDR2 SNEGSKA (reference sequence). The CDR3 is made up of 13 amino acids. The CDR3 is CSARIAGADTQYF. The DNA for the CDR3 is TGCAGTGCTAGGATAGCGGGAGCGGATACGCAGTATTTT.

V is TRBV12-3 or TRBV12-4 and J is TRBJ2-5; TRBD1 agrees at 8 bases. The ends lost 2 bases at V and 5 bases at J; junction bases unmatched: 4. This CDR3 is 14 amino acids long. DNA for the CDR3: TGTGCCAGCAGTTTAACAGGGGGAAAGGAGACCCAGTACTTC. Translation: CASSLTGGKETQYF.

The CDR3 spells CASSLTGTGNQPQHF. The CDR3 DNA sequence: TGCGCCAGCAGCTTGACCGGGACAGGGAATCAGCCCCAGCATTTT. The chain employs TRBV5-1 and TRBJ1-5; the match to TRBD1 covers 9 bases. The V and J ends lost 1 base and 4 bases, in that order; junction bases with no gene match: 3. The CDR3 loop spans 15 amino acids. Germline lookup yields CDR1 SGHRS and CDR2 YFSETQ.

The CDR3 reads CSAWPGLANEQFF. The CDR3 DNA reads as TGCAGTGCTTGGCCGGGACTCGCGAATGAGCAGTTCTTC. This sequence joins TRBV20-1 and TRBJ2-1, with TRBD2 as a possible D gene (6 bases). Germline V gives CDR1 DFQATT, CDR2 SNEGSKA (reference sequence). The CDR3 is 13 residues long. Trimming removed 5 bases at V and 7 bases at J, with 15 bases between.

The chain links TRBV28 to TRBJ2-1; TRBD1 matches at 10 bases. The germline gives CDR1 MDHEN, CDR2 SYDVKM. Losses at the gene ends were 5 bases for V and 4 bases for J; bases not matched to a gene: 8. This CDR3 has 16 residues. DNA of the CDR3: TGTGCCAGCAGTGACACGGACAGGGGGTTTTACAATGAGCAGTTCTTC. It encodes CASSDTDRGFYNEQFF.

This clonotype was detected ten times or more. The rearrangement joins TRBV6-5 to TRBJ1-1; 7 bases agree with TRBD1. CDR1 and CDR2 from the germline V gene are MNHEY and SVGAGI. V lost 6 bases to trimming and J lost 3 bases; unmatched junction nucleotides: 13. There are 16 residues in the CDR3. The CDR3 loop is CASRIRQGLGHTEAFF. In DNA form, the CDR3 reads TGTGCCAGCAGAATCCGACAGGGTTTAGGGCACACTGAAGCTTTCTTT.

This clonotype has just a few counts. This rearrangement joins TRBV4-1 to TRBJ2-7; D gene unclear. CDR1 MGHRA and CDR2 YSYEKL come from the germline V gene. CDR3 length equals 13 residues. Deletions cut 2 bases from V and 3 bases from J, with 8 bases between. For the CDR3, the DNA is TGCGCCAGCAGCCAAAAAGAGGACTACGAGCAGTACTTC. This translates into CASSQKEDYEQYF.

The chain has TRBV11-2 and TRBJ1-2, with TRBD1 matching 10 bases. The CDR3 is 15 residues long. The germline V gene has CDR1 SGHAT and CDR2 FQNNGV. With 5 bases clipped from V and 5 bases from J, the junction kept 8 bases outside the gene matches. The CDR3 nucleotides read TGTGCCAGCAGCCCCTCGGACAGGGGGAGGTATGGCTACACCTTC. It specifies CASSPSDRGRYGYTF. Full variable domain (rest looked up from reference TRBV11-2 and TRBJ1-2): EAGVAQSPRYKIIEKRQSVAFWCNPISGHATLYWYQQILGQGPKLLIQFQNNGVVDDSQLPKDRFSAERLKGVDSTLKIQPAKLEDSAVYLCASSPSDRGRYGYTFGSGTRLTVV.

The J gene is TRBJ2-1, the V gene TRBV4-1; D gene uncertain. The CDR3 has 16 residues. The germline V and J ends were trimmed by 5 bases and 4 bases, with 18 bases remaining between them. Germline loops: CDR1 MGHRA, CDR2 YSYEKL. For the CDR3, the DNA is TGCGCCAGCAGCTCAGCCGGGCCGGGTACATACAATGAGCAGTTCTTC. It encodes CASSSAGPGTYNEQFF.

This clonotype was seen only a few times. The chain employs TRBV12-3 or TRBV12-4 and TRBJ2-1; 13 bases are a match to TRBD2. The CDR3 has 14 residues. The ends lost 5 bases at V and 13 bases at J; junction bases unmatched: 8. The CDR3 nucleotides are TGTGCCAGCAGTCTGGGACTAGCGGGAATGCTTCAGTTCTTC. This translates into CASSLGLAGMLQFF.

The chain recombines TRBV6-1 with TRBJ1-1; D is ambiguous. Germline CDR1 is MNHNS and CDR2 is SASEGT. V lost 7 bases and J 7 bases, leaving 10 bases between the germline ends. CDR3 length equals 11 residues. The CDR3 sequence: CASNVGIEAFF. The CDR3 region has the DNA TGTGCCAGCAATGTAGGCATTGAAGCTTTCTTT.

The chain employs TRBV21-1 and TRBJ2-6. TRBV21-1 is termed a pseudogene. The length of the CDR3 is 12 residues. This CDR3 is CASEAGANVLTF. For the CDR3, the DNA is TGTGCCAGCGAAGCCGGGGCCAACGTCCTGACTTTC.

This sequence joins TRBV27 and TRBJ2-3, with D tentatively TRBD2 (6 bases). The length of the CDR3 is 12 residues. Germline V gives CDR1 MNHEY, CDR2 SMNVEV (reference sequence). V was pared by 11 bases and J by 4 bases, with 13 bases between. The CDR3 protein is CASQSGADTQYF. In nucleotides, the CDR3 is TGTGCCTCCCAGTCGGGAGCAGATACGCAGTATTTT.

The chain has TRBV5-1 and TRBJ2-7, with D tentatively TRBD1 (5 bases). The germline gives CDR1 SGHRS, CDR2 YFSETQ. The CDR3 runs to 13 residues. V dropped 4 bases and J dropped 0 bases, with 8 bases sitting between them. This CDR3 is CASSEDNSYEQYF. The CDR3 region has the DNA TGCGCCAGCAGCGAGGACAACTCCTACGAGCAGTACTTC.

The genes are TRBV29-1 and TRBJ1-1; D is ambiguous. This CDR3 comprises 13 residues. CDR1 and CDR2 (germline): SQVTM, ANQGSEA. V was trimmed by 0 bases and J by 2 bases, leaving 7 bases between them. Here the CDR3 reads CSVEEVVNTEAFF. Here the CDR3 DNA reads TGCAGCGTTGAAGAGGTAGTAAACACTGAAGCTTTCTTT. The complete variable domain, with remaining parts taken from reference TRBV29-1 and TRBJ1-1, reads SAVISQKPSRDICQRGTSLTIQCQVDSQVTMMFWYRQQPGQSLTLIATANQGSEATYESGFVIDKFPISRPNLTFSTLTVSNMSPEDSSIYLCSVEEVVNTEAFFGQGTRLTVV.

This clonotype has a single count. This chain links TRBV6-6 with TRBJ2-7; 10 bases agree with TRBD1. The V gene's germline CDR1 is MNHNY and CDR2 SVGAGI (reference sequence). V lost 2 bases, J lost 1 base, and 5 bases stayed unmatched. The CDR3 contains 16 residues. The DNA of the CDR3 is TGTGCCAGCAGTTACCGCGGACAGGGGGTATCCTACGAGCAGTACTTC. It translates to CASSYRGQGVSYEQYF.

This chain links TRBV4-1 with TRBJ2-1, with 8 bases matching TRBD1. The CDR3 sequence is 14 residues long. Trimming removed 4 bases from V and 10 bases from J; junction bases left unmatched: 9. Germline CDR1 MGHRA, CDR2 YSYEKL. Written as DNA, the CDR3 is TGCGCCAGCAGCCCCGACAGGGGAATTGGGGAGCAGTTCTTC. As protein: CASSPDRGIGEQFF.

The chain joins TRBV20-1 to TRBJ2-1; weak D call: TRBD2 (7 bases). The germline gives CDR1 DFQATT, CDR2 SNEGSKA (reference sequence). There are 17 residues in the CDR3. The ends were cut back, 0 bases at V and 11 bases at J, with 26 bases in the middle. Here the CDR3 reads CSARDLGLAERRGQQFF. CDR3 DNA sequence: TGCAGTGCTAGAGATCTGGGTCTAGCGGAGAGGCGGGGGCAGCAGTTCTTC.

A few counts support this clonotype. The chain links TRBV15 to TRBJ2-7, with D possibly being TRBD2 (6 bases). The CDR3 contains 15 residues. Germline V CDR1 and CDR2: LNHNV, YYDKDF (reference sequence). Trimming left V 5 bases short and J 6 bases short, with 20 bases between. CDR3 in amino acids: CATSRTLASKSEQYF. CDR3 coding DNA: TGTGCCACCAGCCGTACCCTAGCGAGCAAGTCCGAGCAGTACTTC.

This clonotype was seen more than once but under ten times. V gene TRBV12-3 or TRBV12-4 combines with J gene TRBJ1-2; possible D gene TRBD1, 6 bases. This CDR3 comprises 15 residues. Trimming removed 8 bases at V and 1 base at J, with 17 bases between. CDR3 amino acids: CASRVTGTFNYGYTF. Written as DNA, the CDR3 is TGTGCCAGCCGCGTAACAGGGACCTTTAACTATGGCTACACCTTC.

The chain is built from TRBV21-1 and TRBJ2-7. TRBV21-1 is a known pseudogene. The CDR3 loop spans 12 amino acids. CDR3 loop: CASLLEVYEQYF. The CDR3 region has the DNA TGTGCCAGCCTTCTCGAGGTCTACGAGCAGTACTTC.

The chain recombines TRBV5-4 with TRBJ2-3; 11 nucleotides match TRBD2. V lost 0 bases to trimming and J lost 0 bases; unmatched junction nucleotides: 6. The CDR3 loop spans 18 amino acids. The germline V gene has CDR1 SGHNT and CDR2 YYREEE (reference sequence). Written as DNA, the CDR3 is TGTGCCAGCAGCTTGGACCTAGCGGGAGGCGTCAGCACAGATACGCAGTATTTT. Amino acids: CASSLDLAGGVSTDTQYF.

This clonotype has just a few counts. CDR3: CASSLGFTSGDIQYF. DNA for the CDR3: TGTGCCAGCAGCTTAGGTTTCACTAGCGGGGACATTCAGTACTTC. The chain carries TRBV7-9 and TRBJ2-4, with TRBD2 matching 10 bases. The CDR3 extends over 15 amino acids. Germline assignment: CDR1 SEHNR and CDR2 FQNEAQ (reference sequence). V gave up 1 base and J gave up 8 bases; unmatched junction bases: 5.

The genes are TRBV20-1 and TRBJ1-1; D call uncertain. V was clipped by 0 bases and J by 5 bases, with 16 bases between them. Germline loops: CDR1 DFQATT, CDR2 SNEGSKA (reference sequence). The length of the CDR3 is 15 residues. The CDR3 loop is CSAREKLGGWTEAFF. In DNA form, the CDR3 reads TGCAGTGCTAGAGAAAAACTGGGCGGGTGGACTGAAGCTTTCTTT.

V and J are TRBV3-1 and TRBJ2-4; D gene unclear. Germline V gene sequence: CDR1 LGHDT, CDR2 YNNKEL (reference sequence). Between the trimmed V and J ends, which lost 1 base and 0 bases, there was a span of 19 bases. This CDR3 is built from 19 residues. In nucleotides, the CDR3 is TGTGCCAGCAGCCAAGGAAGTAATCCGTTTTGGTTAGCCAAAAACATTCAGTACTTC. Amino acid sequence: CASSQGSNPFWLAKNIQYF. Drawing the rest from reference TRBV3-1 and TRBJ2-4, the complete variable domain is DTAVSQTPKYLVTQMGNDKSIKCEQNLGHDTMYWYKQDSKKFLKIMFSYNNKELIINETVPNRFSPKSPDKAHLNLHINSLELGDSAVYFCASSQGSNPFWLAKNIQYFGAGTRLSVL.

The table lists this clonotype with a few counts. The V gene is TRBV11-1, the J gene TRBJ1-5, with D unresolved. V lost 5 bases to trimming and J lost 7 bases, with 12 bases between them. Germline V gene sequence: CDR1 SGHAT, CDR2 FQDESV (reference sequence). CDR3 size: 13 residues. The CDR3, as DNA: TGTGCCAGCAGCCTCGCGGGCGGCCAGCCCCAGCATTTT. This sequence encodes CASSLAGGQPQHF.

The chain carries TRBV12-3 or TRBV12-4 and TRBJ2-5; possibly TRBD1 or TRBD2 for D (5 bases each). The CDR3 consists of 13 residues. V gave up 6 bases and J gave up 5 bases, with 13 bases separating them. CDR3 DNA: TGTGCCAGCAGCATACGGGGACGGGAGACCCAGTACTTC. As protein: CASSIRGRETQYF.

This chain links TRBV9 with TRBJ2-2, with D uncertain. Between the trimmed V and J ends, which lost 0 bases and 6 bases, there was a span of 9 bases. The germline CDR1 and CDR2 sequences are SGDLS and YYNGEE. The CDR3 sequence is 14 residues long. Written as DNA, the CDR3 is TGTGCCAGCAGCGTAGATGCCGGGCCCGGGGAGCTGTTTTTT. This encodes CASSVDAGPGELFF.

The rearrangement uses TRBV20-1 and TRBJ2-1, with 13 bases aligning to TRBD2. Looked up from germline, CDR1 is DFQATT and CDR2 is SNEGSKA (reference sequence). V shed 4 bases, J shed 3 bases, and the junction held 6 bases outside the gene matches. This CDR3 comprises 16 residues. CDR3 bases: TGCAGTGCTACCCCAACTAGCGGGAGGGTCTACAATGAGCAGTTCTTC. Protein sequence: CSATPTSGRVYNEQFF.

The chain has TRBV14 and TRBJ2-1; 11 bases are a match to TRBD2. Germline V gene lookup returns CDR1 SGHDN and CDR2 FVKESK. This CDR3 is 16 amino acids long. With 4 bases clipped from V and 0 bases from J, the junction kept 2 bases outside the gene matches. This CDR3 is CASSLLAGGSYNEQFF. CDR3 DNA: TGTGCCAGCAGCCTCCTAGCGGGGGGCTCCTACAATGAGCAGTTCTTC.